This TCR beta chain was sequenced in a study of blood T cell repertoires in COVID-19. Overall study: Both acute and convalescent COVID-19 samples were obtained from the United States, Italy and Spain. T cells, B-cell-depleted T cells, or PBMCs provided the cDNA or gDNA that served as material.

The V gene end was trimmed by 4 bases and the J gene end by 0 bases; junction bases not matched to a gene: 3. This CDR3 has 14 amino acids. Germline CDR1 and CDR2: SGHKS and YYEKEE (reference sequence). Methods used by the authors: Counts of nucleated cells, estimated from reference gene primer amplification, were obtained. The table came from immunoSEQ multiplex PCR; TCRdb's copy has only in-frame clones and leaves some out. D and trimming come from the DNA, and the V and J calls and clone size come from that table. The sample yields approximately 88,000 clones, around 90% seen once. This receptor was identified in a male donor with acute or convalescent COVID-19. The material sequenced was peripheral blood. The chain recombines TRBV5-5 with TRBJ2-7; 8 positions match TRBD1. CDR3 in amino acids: CASSLGQASYEQYF. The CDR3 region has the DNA TGTGCCAGCAGCCTGGGACAGGCCTCCTACGAGCAGTACTTC.